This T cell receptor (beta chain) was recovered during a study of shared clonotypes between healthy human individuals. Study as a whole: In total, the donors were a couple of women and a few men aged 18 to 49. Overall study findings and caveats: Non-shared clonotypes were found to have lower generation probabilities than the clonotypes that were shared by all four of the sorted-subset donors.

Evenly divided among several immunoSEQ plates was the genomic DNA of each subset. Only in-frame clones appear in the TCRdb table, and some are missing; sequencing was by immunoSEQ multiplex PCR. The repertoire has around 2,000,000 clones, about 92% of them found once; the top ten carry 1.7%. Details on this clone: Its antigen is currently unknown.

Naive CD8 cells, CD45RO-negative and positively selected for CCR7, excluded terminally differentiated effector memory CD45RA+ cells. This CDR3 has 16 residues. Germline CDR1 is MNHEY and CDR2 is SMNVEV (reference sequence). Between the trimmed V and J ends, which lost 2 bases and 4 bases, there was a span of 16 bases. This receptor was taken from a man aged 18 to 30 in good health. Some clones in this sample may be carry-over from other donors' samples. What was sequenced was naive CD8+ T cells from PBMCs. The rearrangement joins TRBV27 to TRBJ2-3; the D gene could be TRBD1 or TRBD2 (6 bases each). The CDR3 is CASSLSRGGWPDTQYF. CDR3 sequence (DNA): TGTGCCAGCAGTTTAAGCAGGGGAGGTTGGCCAGATACGCAGTATTTT.